A single T cell receptor (beta chain) is shown here with its context. Its cognate antigen is unknown. Germline assignment: CDR1 SGHDN and CDR2 FVKESK. V lost 0 bases and J lost 4; bases outside the gene matches: 14. This CDR3 is built from 18 residues. This sample is drawn from a study of shared clonotypes between healthy human individuals. Study overall: A couple of women and a few men aged 18 to 49 made up the donors.

The study, taken as a whole, reports: Rarefaction gave evidence that sorted-subset sequencing remained incomplete despite large depth. In this cohort, only blood was sampled, and tissue repertoires likely differ.

Sorted subsets were amplified in replicate PCRs using around 220 ng DNA, about 30,000 T cell genomes. Here immunoSEQ multiplex PCR was the method, and the copy in TCRdb shows in-frame clones only, minus some. The sample lists hundreds of thousands of clones, more than 95% occurring once. This receptor was obtained from a young woman in good health. The chain uses TRBV14 and TRBJ1-1; TRBD1 matches 7 bases. Material for sequencing was naive CD4+ T cells sorted from blood. The subset here: CD45RA+ positively selected. CDR3 loop: CASSQEPTGSITSTEAFF. For the CDR3, the DNA is TGTGCCAGCAGCCAAGAGCCGACAGGGTCGATTACGAGCACTGAAGCTTTCTTT.